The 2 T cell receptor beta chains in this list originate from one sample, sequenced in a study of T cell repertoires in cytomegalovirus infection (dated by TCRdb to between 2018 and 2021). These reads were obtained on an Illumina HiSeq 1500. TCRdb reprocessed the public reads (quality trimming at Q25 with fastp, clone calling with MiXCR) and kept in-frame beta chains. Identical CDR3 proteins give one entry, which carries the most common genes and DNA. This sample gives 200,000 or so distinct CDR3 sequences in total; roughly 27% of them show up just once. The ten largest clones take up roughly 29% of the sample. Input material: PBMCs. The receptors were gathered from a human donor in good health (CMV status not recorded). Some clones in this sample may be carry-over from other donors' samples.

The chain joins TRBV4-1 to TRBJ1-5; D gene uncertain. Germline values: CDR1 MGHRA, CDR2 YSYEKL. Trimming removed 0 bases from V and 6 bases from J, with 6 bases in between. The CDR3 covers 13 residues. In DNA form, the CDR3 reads TGCGCCAGCAGCCAAGATACTAGTCAGCCCCAGCATTTT. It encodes CASSQDTSQPQHF.

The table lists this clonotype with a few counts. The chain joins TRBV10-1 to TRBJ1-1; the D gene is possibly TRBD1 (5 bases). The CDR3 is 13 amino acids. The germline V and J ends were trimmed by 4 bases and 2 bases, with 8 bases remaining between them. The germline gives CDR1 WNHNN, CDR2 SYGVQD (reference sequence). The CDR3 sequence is CASSAQVNTEAFF. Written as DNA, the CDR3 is TGCGCCAGCAGTGCACAGGTCAACACTGAAGCTTTCTTT.